This entry concerns a single T cell receptor (beta chain). The assay was immunoSEQ multiplex PCR, and TCRdb's table has in-frame clones only and misses some. The sample gives around 400,000 clones, about 88% of which show up once; 1.4% to 1.5% is in the top ten. The data are from a study of blood T cell repertoires in COVID-19. The receptor was isolated from a woman aged 18-35 years who had been exposed to COVID-19. The sample taken for sequencing was PBMCs or T cells enriched from blood (not recorded which).

CDR3 sequence (DNA): TGTGCCAGCAGTGCCGCCGTTTCCGGGGGTCTAGTAGGTGGGGAGCAGTTCTTC. Protein product: CASSAAVSGGLVGGEQFF. This sequence joins TRBV25-1 and TRBJ2-1; D is possibly TRBD2 (6 bases). The V end was cut by 4 bases, the J end by 10 bases, with 29 bases between. The CDR3 totals 18 residues. CDR1 is MGHDK and CDR2 is SYGVNS in the germline V gene.